Presented here are 25 T cell receptor beta chains from one specimen sequenced in a study of OX40 agonist ivuxolimab in advanced cancers. The table came from immunoSEQ multiplex PCR; TCRdb's copy has only in-frame clones and leaves some out. Here the sample spans tens of thousands of clones, approximately 88% being singletons. Sequenced material: CD4+ or CD8+ T cells sorted from blood, taken in a trial of the OX40 agonist ivuxolimab. These TCRs come from an adult with an advanced solid tumor such as melanoma, head and neck, liver or kidney cancer.

The chain joins TRBV11-3 to TRBJ1-3; no clear D. V dropped 3 bases and J dropped 0 bases, with 6 bases sitting between them. This CDR3 contains 14 residues. Germline CDR1 and CDR2: SGHNT and YENEEA. DNA of the CDR3: TGTGCCAGCAGCTTGGACGTCTCTGGAAACACCATATATTTT. This codes for CASSLDVSGNTIYF.

In the case of this clone: This same CDR3 is encoded by further DNA sequences in the sample. The CDR3 sequence: CAISANNEQFF. The CDR3 DNA sequence: TGTGCCATCTCCGCGAACAATGAGCAGTTCTTC. This sequence joins TRBV10-3 and TRBJ2-1; D is undetermined. The V end was cut by 8 bases, the J end by 5 bases, with 7 bases between. Germline CDR1 is ENHRY and CDR2 is SYGVKD. There are 11 residues in the CDR3.

CDR3 amino acids: CASSLGGIQETQYF. The DNA for the CDR3 is TGTGCCAGCTCTCTCGGGGGCATCCAAGAGACCCAGTACTTC. This chain uses TRBV18 with TRBJ2-5; D assignment may be TRBD1 or TRBD2 (6 bases each). Germline CDR1 and CDR2: KGHSH and LQKENI. The CDR3 loop spans 14 amino acids. V was clipped by 6 bases and J by 1 base, with 12 bases between them. Complete variable domain (other parts from reference TRBV18 and TRBJ2-5): NAGVMQNPRHLVRRRGQEARLRCSPMKGHSHVYWYRQLPEEGLKFMVYLQKENIIDESGMPKERFSAEFPKEGPSILRIQQVVRGDSAAYFCASSLGGIQETQYFGPGTRLLVL.

This clone was found a few times. J is TRBJ2-3 and V is TRBV2; a possible D gene is TRBD2 (5 bases). The CDR3 covers 16 residues. Germline V gene lookup returns CDR1 SNHLY and CDR2 FYNNEI. V lost 2 bases and J 2 bases, leaving 14 bases between the germline ends. The CDR3 DNA is TGTGCCAGCAGTGAACGGGGTATTCGGGTCACAGATACGCAGTATTTT. Its protein product is CASSERGIRVTDTQYF.

The gene calls are TRBV7-2 and TRBJ1-2; 7 positions agree with TRBD1. The CDR3 loop spans 16 amino acids. Per germline, CDR1 SGHTA and CDR2 FQGNSA. Trimming took 1 base from V and 5 from J; bases not matched to a gene: 10. The CDR3 coding sequence is TGTGCCAGCAGCTTAGGTCGGGACAGCCCGCTTTATGGCTACACCTTC. Its protein product is CASSLGRDSPLYGYTF.

CDR3: CASTNSVASYNEQFF. CDR3 bases: TGTGCCAGCACCAATAGCGTAGCCTCCTACAATGAGCAGTTCTTC. The rearrangement links TRBV28 to TRBJ2-1; weak D call: TRBD2 (5 bases). The CDR3 runs 15 residues. Germline lookup yields CDR1 MDHEN and CDR2 SYDVKM. Trimming took off 7 bases at V and 0 bases at J, with 13 bases between the two ends.

This chain joins TRBV19 and TRBJ2-3; D unclear. The CDR3 has 14 residues. CDR1 is LNHDA, CDR2 SQIVND, per germline (reference sequence). Trimming cost V 3 bases and J 6 bases, with 13 bases left between them. This CDR3 reads CASSINPRADTQYF. For the CDR3, the DNA is TGTGCCAGTAGTATCAATCCACGGGCGGATACGCAGTATTTT.

The chain recombines TRBV2 with TRBJ1-3; TRBD1 aligns across 7 bases. CDR1 is SNHLY and CDR2 is FYNNEI in the germline V gene. V lost 7 bases, J lost 4 bases, and 7 bases stayed unmatched. There are 14 residues in the CDR3. DNA for the CDR3: TGTGCCAGCACCGAGACAGGGCCAGGAAACACCATATATTTT. This sequence encodes CASTETGPGNTIYF.

The rearrangement uses TRBV18 and TRBJ1-1; D might be TRBD1 (6 bases). CDR1 is KGHSH, CDR2 LQKENI, per germline. The CDR3 totals 14 residues. Between the trimmed V and J ends, which lost 1 base and 7 bases, there was a span of 13 bases. The CDR3 sequence: CASSPLKQGLEAFF. In DNA, the CDR3 is TGTGCCAGCTCACCACTTAAACAGGGCCTTGAAGCTTTCTTT.

Note on this clone: Here the CDR3 omits its conserved ending phenylalanine or tryptophan, so a read error is the likely source. Because the CDR3's place on the DNA is in doubt, the DNA is left out and the CDR3 is given as listed by TCRdb. This rearrangement joins TRBV27 to TRBJ1-3; the table calls TRBD1, which could not be checked here. Germline CDR1 is MNHEY and CDR2 is SMNVEV (reference sequence). The length of the CDR3 is 14 amino acids, counting both ends. CDR3 loop: CASRYRGNGNTVYL.

J is TRBJ2-1 and V is TRBV27, with 9 bases identical to TRBD2. The CDR3 is 15 amino acids. The trim removed 4 bases at V and 3 bases at J, leaving 4 bases unmatched. Germline-derived CDR1 and CDR2 are MNHEY and SMNVEV (reference sequence). CDR3 amino acids: CASSSASGNYNEQFF. Here the CDR3 DNA reads TGTGCCAGCAGTTCGGCTAGCGGGAACTACAATGAGCAGTTCTTC.

The chain links TRBV9 to TRBJ2-6; unclear D gene. Germline lookup yields CDR1 SGDLS and CDR2 YYNGEE. Deletions cut 0 bases from V and 0 bases from J, with 1 base between. This CDR3 is built from 14 residues. Here the CDR3 reads CASSVDSGANVLTF. Written as DNA, the CDR3 is TGTGCCAGCAGCGTAGACTCTGGGGCCAACGTCCTGACTTTC. Supplemented by reference TRBV9 and TRBJ2-6, the full variable domain reads DSGVTQTPKHLITATGQRVTLRCSPRSGDLSVYWYQQSLDQGLQFLIQYYNGEERAKGNILERFSAQQFPDLHSELNLSSLELGDSALYFCASSVDSGANVLTFGAGSRLTVL.

The J gene is TRBJ2-6, the V gene TRBV5-1; D unresolved. Germline assignment: CDR1 SGHRS and CDR2 YFSETQ. The V gene lost 1 base and the J gene lost 4 bases, with 9 bases spanning the gap. The CDR3 has 15 amino acids. The CDR3 nucleotides read TGCGCCAGCAGCTTGACGGGTGGAGGGGCCAACGTCCTGACTTTC. Protein product: CASSLTGGGANVLTF.

The chain joins TRBV7-2 to TRBJ2-1; TRBD2 agrees at 7 bases. The CDR3 spans 13 residues. The ends lost 1 base at V and 12 bases at J; junction bases unmatched: 6. The V gene's germline CDR1 is SGHTA and CDR2 FQGNSA. The DNA of the CDR3 is TGTGCCAGCAGCTTAGATTCCGGGACTATGCAGTTCTTC. The encoded protein is CASSLDSGTMQFF.

This clone has more than one count but fewer than ten. The gene calls are TRBV29-1 and TRBJ1-2, with a tentative D call TRBD1 (6 bases). V gave up 4 bases and J gave up 4 bases, with 13 bases separating them. Germline assignment: CDR1 SQVTM and CDR2 ANQGSEA. The length of the CDR3 is 13 residues. CDR3 coding DNA: TGCAGCGTTGGGGGACACGAGAGCTATGGCTACACCTTC. Translating gives CSVGGHESYGYTF.

The chain couples TRBV30 to TRBJ1-2; D gene ambiguous. Germline assignment: CDR1 GTSNPN and CDR2 SVGIG (reference sequence). The CDR3 has 13 amino acids. V was cut by 3 bases and J by 6 bases, with 14 bases left in between. CDR3 DNA sequence: TGTGCCTGGAGCCCCCAAGGATTTCATGGCTACACCTTC. It translates to CAWSPQGFHGYTF.

This chain connects TRBV2 to TRBJ1-6; tentative D call: TRBD1 (5 bases). From germline, CDR1 is SNHLY and CDR2 FYNNEI. The CDR3 loop spans 15 amino acids. Between the trimmed V and J ends, which lost 3 bases and 10 bases, there was a span of 16 bases. The CDR3 DNA follows: TGTGCCAGCAGTGATCCCGGGGCGGGTGGGTCACCCCTCCACTTT. This encodes CASSDPGAGGSPLHF.

The CDR3 nucleotides are TGTGCCAGCAGTGAACTGGCTAACTATGGCTACACCTTC. It yields the protein CASSELANYGYTF. The chain joins TRBV2 to TRBJ1-2; D is uncertain. The V gene's germline CDR1 is SNHLY and CDR2 FYNNEI. The CDR3 is made up of 13 amino acids. The V gene lost 2 bases and the J gene lost 0 bases, with 4 bases spanning the gap.

This clone came up once. The chain joins TRBV7-2 to TRBJ2-7; 7 nucleotides line up with TRBD1. The CDR3 length is 13 residues. CDR1 and CDR2 from the germline V gene are SGHTA and FQGNSA. Trimming removed 8 bases from V and 5 bases from J; junction bases left unmatched: 9. The CDR3: CASSFTGVNEQYF. The CDR3 DNA reads TGTGCCAGCTCTTTTACAGGGGTCAACGAGCAGTACTTC. Combining the CDR3 with reference TRBV7-2 and TRBJ2-7 gives the whole variable domain GAGVSQSPSNKVTEKGKDVELRCDPISGHTALYWYRQSLGQGLEFLIYFQGNSAPDKSGLPSDRFSAERTGGSVSTLTIQRTQQEDSAVYLCASSFTGVNEQYFGPGTRLTVT.

The chain links TRBV19 to TRBJ1-2, with D possibly TRBD1 on 5 matching bases. The CDR3 sequence is 13 residues long. The germline gives CDR1 LNHDA, CDR2 SQIVND (reference sequence). V was clipped by 9 bases and J by 2 bases, with 13 bases between them. CDR3 amino acids: CASRQRANYGYTF. The CDR3, as DNA: TGTGCCAGCCGACAGAGGGCCAACTATGGCTACACCTTC.

The chain combines TRBV10-3 with TRBJ1-4; D is possibly TRBD1 (6 bases). The germline V and J ends were trimmed by 8 bases and 3 bases, with 13 bases remaining between them. This CDR3 region has 14 residues. Germline V gives CDR1 ENHRY, CDR2 SYGVKD. DNA of the CDR3: TGTGCCATCCGACCACAGGGACCTAATGAAAAACTGTTTTTT. Protein product: CAIRPQGPNEKLFF.

The chain uses TRBV9 and TRBJ1-1; possible D gene TRBD1, 5 bases. Germline V lookup: CDR1 SGDLS, CDR2 YYNGEE. V lost 0 bases and J 7 bases, leaving 16 bases between the germline ends. The CDR3 consists of 15 residues. CDR3 amino acids: CASSVGDGRVDEAFF. Written as DNA, the CDR3 is TGTGCCAGCAGCGTAGGTGACGGCAGGGTTGATGAAGCTTTCTTT.

CDR3 DNA sequence: TGTGCCATCAGTGAGGGACACCCTGAGCAGTACTTC. It codes for CAISEGHPEQYF. The chain links TRBV10-3 to TRBJ2-7, with D possibly TRBD1 on 5 matching bases. CDR1 ENHRY and CDR2 SYGVKD come from the germline V gene. The CDR3 runs 12 residues. V lost 2 bases and J lost 7, with 9 bases in between.

This clone was seen more than once but under ten times. This chain's CDR3 is CASSLELRETQYF. The CDR3 DNA reads TGTGCCAGCAGCTTAGAGCTGCGGGAGACCCAGTACTTC. J is TRBJ2-5 and V is TRBV7-7; D unresolved. CDR3 length: 13 amino acids. Trimming took off 1 base at V and 5 bases at J, with 8 bases between the two ends. Germline assignment: CDR1 SSHAT and CDR2 FNYEAQ (reference sequence).

The chain has TRBV27 and TRBJ2-1; tentatively, D is TRBD1 (5 bases). Trimming left V 6 bases short and J 4 bases short, with 13 bases between. CDR1 is MNHEY and CDR2 is SMNVEV in the germline V gene (reference sequence). The CDR3 contains 14 residues. CDR3 sequence (DNA): TGTGCCAGCAGCCTATGGGGCCGGTACAATGAGCAGTTCTTC. Its protein is CASSLWGRYNEQFF.